Given below is one T cell receptor (beta chain) in context. Its target is unknown. The germline gives CDR1 MNHEY, CDR2 SVGAGI. This CDR3 region has 14 residues. The ends were cut back, 8 bases at V and 4 bases at J, with 15 bases in the middle. The sample originates from a study of post-analysis software for immune sequencing data. Study as a whole: The disease courses spanned relapsing-remitting, secondary progressive and progressive-relapsing forms of multiple sclerosis.

Included in the TCR beta cDNA libraries were unique molecular identifiers. When roughly 0.9 to 10 million T cells were used, they gave hundreds of thousands of cDNA molecules. MiXCR, applied by TCRdb to the PCR reads, yields one record per CDR3 protein. Among about 430,000 distinct CDR3 sequences listed, more than 30% were seen once. Points from the study as a whole: Several TRBV segments, TRBV5-6, TRBV5-1 and TRBV20-1 among them, were found more frequent in patients than controls.

This receptor was taken from a girl aged 2-10 years with multiple sclerosis. This chain joins TRBV6-5 and TRBJ1-5, with D maybe TRBD1 (5 bases). Sequencing input: blood. Here the CDR3 reads CASGRQRGNQPQHF. The CDR3 nucleotides read TGTGCCAGCGGGCGACAGCGTGGTAATCAGCCCCAGCATTTT.